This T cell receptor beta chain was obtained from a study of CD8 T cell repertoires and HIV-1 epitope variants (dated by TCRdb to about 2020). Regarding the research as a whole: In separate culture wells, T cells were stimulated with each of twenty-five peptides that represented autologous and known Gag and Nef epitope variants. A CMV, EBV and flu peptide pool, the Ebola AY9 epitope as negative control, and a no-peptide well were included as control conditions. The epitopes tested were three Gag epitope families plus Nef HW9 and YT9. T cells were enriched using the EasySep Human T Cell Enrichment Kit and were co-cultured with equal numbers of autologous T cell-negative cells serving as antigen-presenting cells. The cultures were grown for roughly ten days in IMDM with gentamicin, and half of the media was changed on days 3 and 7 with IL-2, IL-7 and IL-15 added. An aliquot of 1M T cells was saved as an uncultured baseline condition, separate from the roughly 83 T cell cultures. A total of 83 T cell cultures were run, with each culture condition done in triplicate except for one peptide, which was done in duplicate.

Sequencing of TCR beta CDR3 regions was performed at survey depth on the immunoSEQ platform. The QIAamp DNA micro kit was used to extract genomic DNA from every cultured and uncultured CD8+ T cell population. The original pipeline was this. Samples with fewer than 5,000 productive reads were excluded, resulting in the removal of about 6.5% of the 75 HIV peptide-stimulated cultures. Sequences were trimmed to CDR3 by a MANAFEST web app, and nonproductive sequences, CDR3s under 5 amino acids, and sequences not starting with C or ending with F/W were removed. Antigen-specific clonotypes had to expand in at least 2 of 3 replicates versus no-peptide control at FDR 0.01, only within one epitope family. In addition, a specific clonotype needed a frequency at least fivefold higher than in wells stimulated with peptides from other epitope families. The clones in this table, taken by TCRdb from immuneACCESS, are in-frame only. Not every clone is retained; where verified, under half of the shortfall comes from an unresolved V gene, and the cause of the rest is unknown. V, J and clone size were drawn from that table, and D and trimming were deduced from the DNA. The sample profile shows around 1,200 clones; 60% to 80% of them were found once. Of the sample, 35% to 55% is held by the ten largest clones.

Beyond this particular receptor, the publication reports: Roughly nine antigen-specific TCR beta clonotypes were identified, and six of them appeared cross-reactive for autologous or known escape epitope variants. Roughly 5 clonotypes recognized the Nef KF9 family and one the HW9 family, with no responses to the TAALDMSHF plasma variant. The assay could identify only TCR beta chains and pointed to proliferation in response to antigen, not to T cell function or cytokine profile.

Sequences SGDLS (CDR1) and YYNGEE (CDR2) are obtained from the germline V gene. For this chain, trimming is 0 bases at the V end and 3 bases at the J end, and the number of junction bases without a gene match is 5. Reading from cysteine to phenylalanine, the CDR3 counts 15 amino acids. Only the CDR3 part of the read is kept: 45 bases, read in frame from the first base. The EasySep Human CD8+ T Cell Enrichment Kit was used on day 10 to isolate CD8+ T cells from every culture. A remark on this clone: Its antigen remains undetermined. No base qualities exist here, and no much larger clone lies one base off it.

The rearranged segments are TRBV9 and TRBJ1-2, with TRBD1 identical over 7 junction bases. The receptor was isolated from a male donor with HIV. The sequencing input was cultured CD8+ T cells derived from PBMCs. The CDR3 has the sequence CASSVEAGGHYGYTF. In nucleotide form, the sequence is TGTGCCAGCAGCGTAGAGGCAGGGGGGCACTATGGCTACACCTTC.